The 25 T cell receptor beta chains in this list originate from one sample, sequenced in a study of T cells in Graves' hyperthyroidism and ophthalmopathy. The CDR3 regions of TCR beta were amplified from RNA transcripts. The TCR CDR3 first-round RT-PCR relied on the HTBI primer set. TCRdb analysed the multiplex PCR reads with MiXCR anew, one entry per CDR3 protein. The sample contains under 350,000 distinct CDR3 sequences, about 20% of which appear only once. Sample: blood. The receptor set was obtained from a woman aged 45-60 years with Graves' hyperthyroidism.

A remark on this clonotype: Its ends do not fully match the called genes, so a read error is possible. In DNA, the CDR3 is TGTGCCAGCAGCTTCTCACTAGGCTACAGTGAGCAGTTCTTC. This codes for CASSFSLGYSEQFF. V is TRBV7-9 and J is TRBJ2-1; a possible D gene is TRBD2 (5 bases). The CDR3 has 14 amino acids. From germline, CDR1 is SEHNR and CDR2 FQNEAQ (reference sequence).

In this sample, this clonotype turned up many times. CDR3 sequence reads: CASSLQETQYF. The CDR3 nucleotides read TGTGCCAGCAGCCTCCAAGAGACCCAGTACTTC. This chain joins TRBV11-2 and TRBJ2-5; D call uncertain. The ends were cut back, 5 bases at V and 1 base at J, with 2 bases in the middle. The CDR3 has 11 amino acids. Germline V gives CDR1 SGHAT, CDR2 FQNNGV. Using reference TRBV11-2 and TRBJ2-5 for the parts outside the CDR3, the full variable domain is EAGVAQSPRYKIIEKRQSVAFWCNPISGHATLYWYQQILGQGPKLLIQFQNNGVVDDSQLPKDRFSAERLKGVDSTLKIQPAKLEDSAVYLCASSLQETQYFGPGTRLLVL.

V and J are TRBV7-8 and TRBJ1-5; D is undetermined. CDR1 and CDR2 from the germline V gene are SGHVS and FQNEAQ. V lost 4 bases and J lost 4, with 20 bases in between. The CDR3 has 17 residues. The DNA of the CDR3 is TGTGCCAGCAGCTCAGATATCTTTGGGTCGAAAAATCAGCCCCAGCATTTT. This sequence encodes CASSSDIFGSKNQPQHF. Variable domain in full (rest from reference TRBV7-8 and TRBJ1-5): GAGVSQSPRYKVAKRGQDVALRCDPISGHVSLFWYQQALGQGPEFLTYFQNEAQLDKSGLPSDRFFAERPEGSVSTLKIQRTQQEDSAVYLCASSSDIFGSKNQPQHFGDGTRLSIL.

This clonotype was detected only a few times. This rearrangement joins TRBV14 to TRBJ2-1; perhaps TRBD2 as D (7 bases). V shed 7 bases and J shed 0 bases, with 10 bases lying between them. The CDR3 covers 14 residues. Germline lookup yields CDR1 SGHDN and CDR2 FVKESK. CDR3 amino acids: CASMRGGSYNEQFF. The CDR3 nucleotides are TGTGCCAGCATGAGGGGGGGCTCCTACAATGAGCAGTTCTTC.

The table lists this clonotype with a few counts. The chain uses TRBV20-1 and TRBJ2-5; TRBD1 or TRBD2 may be the D gene (5 bases each). V lost 5 bases, J lost 4 bases, and 17 bases lay in between. This CDR3 spans 14 amino acids. CDR1 and CDR2 (germline): DFQATT, SNEGSKA (reference sequence). The CDR3 DNA sequence: TGCAGTGCTTCCGGGACGGGTGGGGGAGAGACCCAGTACTTC. It yields the protein CSASGTGGGETQYF.

This clonotype was picked up a small number of times. The chain links TRBV27 to TRBJ1-1, with no clear D. The V gene's germline CDR1 is MNHEY and CDR2 SMNVEV (reference sequence). V lost 2 bases, J lost 1 base, and 8 bases lay in between. CDR3 size: 14 residues. The CDR3 sequence is CASSLISSNTEAFF. The CDR3 DNA follows: TGTGCCAGCAGTTTAATTAGTTCGAACACTGAAGCTTTCTTT.

This chain joins TRBV19 and TRBJ2-1; D ambiguous. The CDR3 contains 14 residues. CDR1 is LNHDA, CDR2 SQIVND, per germline (reference sequence). The V end was cut by 5 bases, the J end by 8 bases, with 16 bases between. CDR3 amino acids: CASSAPTVDHEQFF. The CDR3 DNA reads TGTGCCAGTAGTGCTCCGACGGTAGATCATGAGCAGTTCTTC.

The gene calls are TRBV5-6 and TRBJ2-7, with 8 bases lining up with TRBD1. The CDR3 length is 14 residues. V dropped 2 bases and J dropped 6; count of bases not matched to a gene: 7. CDR1 and CDR2 from the germline V gene are SGHDT and YYEEEE. CDR3 loop: CASSFLDRVGEQYV. The CDR3 DNA reads TGTGCCAGCAGCTTCTTGGACAGGGTGGGCGAGCAGTACGTC.

This clonotype has ten or more counts. This rearrangement joins TRBV2 to TRBJ2-3; no reliable D call. With 6 bases removed from V and 6 bases from J, the gap between germline ends came to 10 bases. Germline lookup yields CDR1 SNHLY and CDR2 FYNNEI. This CDR3 has 12 amino acids. The CDR3: CASRPLLDTQYF. The CDR3 nucleotides read TGTGCCAGCAGACCCTTACTGGATACGCAGTATTTT.

This clonotype occurred many times. The chain employs TRBV20-1 and TRBJ1-1; perhaps TRBD1 as D (5 bases). Germline V CDR1 and CDR2: DFQATT, SNEGSKA (reference sequence). The CDR3 sequence is 15 residues long. The germline V and J ends were trimmed by 2 bases and 4 bases, with 17 bases remaining between them. The CDR3 DNA is TGCAGTGCTAGACTCCCAGGGAGCGTCGCCACTGAAGCTTTCTTT. Protein sequence: CSARLPGSVATEAFF.

In nucleotides, the CDR3 is TGTGCCAGCAGCCTCTCGGGTACAGACGGTTCACCCCTCCACTTT. This codes for CASSLSGTDGSPLHF. V is TRBV11-2 and J is TRBJ1-6; D is unresolved. The V gene's germline CDR1 is SGHAT and CDR2 FQNNGV. V gave up 5 bases and J gave up 9 bases, with 17 bases separating them. There are 15 residues in the CDR3.

The genes are TRBV20-1 and TRBJ2-1; 7 bases are shared with TRBD2. The CDR3 is 14 residues long. Trimming took 3 bases from V and 6 from J; bases not matched to a gene: 8. Germline lookup yields CDR1 DFQATT and CDR2 SNEGSKA (reference sequence). The CDR3 here is CSASPAGVRNEQFF. The CDR3 DNA sequence: TGCAGTGCTAGTCCGGCGGGAGTCCGCAATGAGCAGTTCTTC.

This chain uses TRBV19 with TRBJ1-1; TRBD1 matches 9 bases. The germline V gene has CDR1 LNHDA and CDR2 SQIVND (reference sequence). With V trimmed by 6 bases and J by 1 base, 6 bases remained unmatched. The CDR3 has 15 residues. CDR3 in DNA: TGTGCCAGTAGGCCCGGGACAGGGCCGAACACTGAAGCTTTCTTT. It translates to CASRPGTGPNTEAFF.

V is TRBV15 and J is TRBJ1-5, with D possibly being TRBD1 (5 bases). Trimming shortened V by 0 bases and J by 3 bases, and 21 bases separated the two germline ends. Germline CDR1 and CDR2: LNHNV and YYDKDF (reference sequence). The CDR3 consists of 19 residues. The CDR3 here is CATSRDRAGRGDFNQPQHF. CDR3 coding DNA: TGTGCCACCAGCAGAGATCGGGCGGGGAGGGGCGATTTCAATCAGCCCCAGCATTTT.

In its sample, this clonotype was seen a few times. CDR3 protein: CASSPGTPGEKLFF. The CDR3, as DNA: TGTGCCAGCAGTCCAGGGACACCAGGCGAAAAACTGTTTTTT. This chain links TRBV12-3 or TRBV12-4 with TRBJ1-4; perhaps TRBD1 as D (6 bases). This CDR3 is built from 14 residues. V gave up 5 bases and J gave up 8 bases, with 15 bases separating them.

This clonotype has a count of ten or more. This chain joins TRBV11-2 and TRBJ2-1; tentative D call: TRBD2 (7 bases). There are 18 residues in the CDR3. V lost 2 bases and J lost 0, with 17 bases in between. Germline lookup yields CDR1 SGHAT and CDR2 FQNNGV. The chain's CDR3 is CASSLIRSGTTSYNEQFF. CDR3 DNA sequence: TGTGCCAGCAGCTTAATCAGAAGCGGGACAACCTCCTACAATGAGCAGTTCTTC.

This rearrangement joins TRBV10-3 to TRBJ2-1, with unresolved D. The CDR3 is made up of 15 amino acids. V was clipped by 0 bases and J by 7 bases, with 13 bases between them. CDR1 ENHRY and CDR2 SYGVKD come from the germline V gene. The CDR3 bases are TGTGCCATCAGTGAGTCTTTGGCGTCTGGGAATGAGCAGTTCTTC. It is translated as CAISESLASGNEQFF.

V and J are TRBV19 and TRBJ2-1; D may be TRBD1 or TRBD2 (6 bases each). Trimming removed 6 bases from V and 3 bases from J, with 12 bases in between. CDR1 is LNHDA, CDR2 SQIVND, per germline (reference sequence). CDR3 length: 14 residues. The CDR3, as DNA: TGTGCCAGTAGAGTAGGGGGGAACTACAATGAGCAGTTCTTC. This translates into CASRVGGNYNEQFF.

This clonotype has a handful of counts. The rearrangement uses TRBV11-1 and TRBJ2-2, with TRBD1 identical over 8 bases. The CDR3 has 14 residues. V trimming: 3 bases; J trimming: 6 bases; junction bases outside the gene matches: 3. Germline V CDR1 and CDR2: SGHAT, FQDESV (reference sequence). CDR3 sequence (DNA): TGTGCCAGCAGCTTTCGGACAGGGCCCGGGGAGCTGTTTTTT. Its translation: CASSFRTGPGELFF.

This clonotype was found a few times. The DNA for the CDR3 is TGCAGTGCGCCCTACCTGAGCTCCTACAATGAGCAGTTCTTC. Translation: CSAPYLSSYNEQFF. This chain links TRBV20-1 with TRBJ2-1; the D is unclear. CDR1 DFQATT and CDR2 SNEGSKA come from the germline V gene (reference sequence). The CDR3 totals 14 residues. Trimming left V 6 bases short and J 0 bases short, with 12 bases between.

This clonotype has more than one count but fewer than ten. V and J are TRBV19 and TRBJ1-5; TRBD1 matches at 11 bases. Per germline, CDR1 LNHDA and CDR2 SQIVND (reference sequence). This CDR3 contains 12 residues. For the CDR3, the DNA is TGTGGTGTGGGACAGGGGGACCAGCCCCAGCATTTT. The encoded protein is CGVGQGDQPQHF. The variable domain in full, completed from reference TRBV19 and TRBJ1-5, reads DGGITQSPKYLFRKEGQNVTLSCEQNLNHDAMYWYRQDPGQGLRLIYYSQIVNDFQKGDIAEGYSVSREKKESFPLTVTSAQKNPTAFYLCGVGQGDQPQHFGDGTRLSIL.

This clonotype appeared a few times. The chain has TRBV7-3 and TRBJ2-2, with D perhaps TRBD2 (5 bases). Germline V gene sequence: CDR1 SGHTA, CDR2 FQGTGA. With 3 bases removed from V and 7 bases from J, the gap between germline ends came to 6 bases. CDR3 length: 12 amino acids. The CDR3 region has the DNA TGTGCCAGCAGCTTTGGAGGCGGGGAGCTGTTTTTT. This sequence encodes CASSFGGGELFF.

The chain links TRBV29-1 to TRBJ1-2; TRBD1 matches 7 bases. CDR1 is SQVTM, CDR2 ANQGSEA, per germline. CDR3 length: 15 amino acids. J lost 8 bases, V lost 0 bases, and 12 bases had no gene match. The CDR3: CSVEDRKRQGYGYTF. Written as DNA, the CDR3 is TGCAGCGTTGAAGATAGGAAGAGACAGGGCTACGGCTACACCTTC.

V and J are TRBV6-1 and TRBJ2-7; D perhaps matches TRBD1 (6 bases). Trimming left V 5 bases short and J 0 bases short, with 17 bases between. The CDR3 is made up of 16 amino acids. CDR1 is MNHNS and CDR2 is SASEGT in the germline V gene. The CDR3 sequence: CASSFSGARFSYEQYF. The CDR3 DNA reads TGTGCCAGCAGTTTCTCAGGGGCCCGATTCTCCTACGAGCAGTACTTC.

The gene calls are TRBV5-1 and TRBJ1-4, with 9 positions matching TRBD1. Germline loops: CDR1 SGHRS, CDR2 YFSETQ. CDR3 length: 15 residues. J gave up 8 bases and V 5 bases, and 10 bases lay outside the gene matches. CDR3 sequence reads: CASSNTGTGIEKLFF. The DNA for the CDR3 is TGCGCCAGCAGTAACACCGGGACAGGGATCGAAAAACTGTTTTTT. Variable domain in full (rest from reference TRBV5-1 and TRBJ1-4): KAGVTQTPRYLIKTRGQQVTLSCSPISGHRSVSWYQQTPGQGLQFLFEYFSETQRNKGNFPGRFSGRQFSNSRSEMNVSTLELGDSALYLCASSNTGTGIEKLFFGSGTQLSVL.